This T cell receptor beta chain was identified in a study of control samples from healthy donors and cancer patients. This CDR3 has 14 residues. Deletions cut 0 bases from V and 5 bases from J, with 10 bases between. Germline V lookup: CDR1 KGHSH, CDR2 LQKENI. The protocol was immunoSEQ multiplex PCR, while the TCRdb copy is restricted to in-frame clones and leaves out a portion. The profile shows 100,000 to 150,000 clones, 92% of them singletons. The chain carries TRBV18 and TRBJ1-1, with D possibly being TRBD1 (5 bases). This receptor was obtained from a woman between 45 and 65 years old in good health. Sequencing was done on a sample of blood. The CDR3 coding sequence is TGTGCCAGCTCACCACCGCGGGGGGGGACTGAAGCTTTCTTT. It specifies CASSPPRGGTEAFF.